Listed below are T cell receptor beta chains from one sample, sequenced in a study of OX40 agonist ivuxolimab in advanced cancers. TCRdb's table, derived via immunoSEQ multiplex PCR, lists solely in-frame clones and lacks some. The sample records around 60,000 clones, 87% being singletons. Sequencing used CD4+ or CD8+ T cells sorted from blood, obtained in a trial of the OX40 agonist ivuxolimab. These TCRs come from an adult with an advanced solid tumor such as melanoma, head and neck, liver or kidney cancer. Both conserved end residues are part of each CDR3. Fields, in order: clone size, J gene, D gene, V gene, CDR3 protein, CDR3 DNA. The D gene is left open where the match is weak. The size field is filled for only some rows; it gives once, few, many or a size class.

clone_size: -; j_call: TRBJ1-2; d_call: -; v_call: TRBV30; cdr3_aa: CAGGLGASNYGYTF; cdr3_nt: TGTGCCGGGGGTTTGGGCGCATCTAACTATGGCTACACCTTC
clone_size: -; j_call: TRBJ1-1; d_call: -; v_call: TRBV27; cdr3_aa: CASAKEVSLSEAFF; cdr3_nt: TGTGCCAGCGCTAAGGAGGTTTCCTTAAGCGAAGCTTTCTTT
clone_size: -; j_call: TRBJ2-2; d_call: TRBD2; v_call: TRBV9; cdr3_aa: CASSPLLAGGYTGELFF; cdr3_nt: TGTGCCAGCAGCCCCCTACTAGCGGGAGGTTACACCGGGGAGCTGTTTTTT
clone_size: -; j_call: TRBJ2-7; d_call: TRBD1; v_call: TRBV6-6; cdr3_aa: CASSGTGFEQYF; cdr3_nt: TGTGCCAGCAGTGGGACAGGGTTCGAGCAGTACTTC
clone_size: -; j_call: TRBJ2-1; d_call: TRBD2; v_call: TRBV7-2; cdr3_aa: CASSLARTSVYNEQFF; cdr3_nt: TGTGCCAGCAGCTTAGCGCGGACTAGCGTATACAATGAGCAGTTCTTC
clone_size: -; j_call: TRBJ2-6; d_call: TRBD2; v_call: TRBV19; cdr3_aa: CATGGARQGDGFANVLTF; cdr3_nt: TGTGCCACCGGGGGGGCGCGGCAGGGTGACGGTTTCGCCAACGTCCTGACTTTC
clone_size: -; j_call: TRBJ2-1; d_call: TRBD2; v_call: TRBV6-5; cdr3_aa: CASSYSAGGSYNEQFF; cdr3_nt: TGTGCCAGCAGTTACTCTGCGGGAGGGTCCTACAATGAGCAGTTCTTC
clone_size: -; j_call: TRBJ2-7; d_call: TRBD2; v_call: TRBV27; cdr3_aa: CASRPSGRAPYEQYF; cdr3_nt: TGTGCCAGCAGACCTAGCGGGAGGGCCCCCTACGAGCAGTACTTC
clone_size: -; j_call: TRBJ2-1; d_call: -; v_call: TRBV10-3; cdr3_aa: CATAGLLNEQFF; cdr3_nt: TGTGCCACCGCTGGGCTCTTAAATGAGCAGTTCTTC
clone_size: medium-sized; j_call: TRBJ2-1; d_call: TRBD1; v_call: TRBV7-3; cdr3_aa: CASSSFQGDEQFF; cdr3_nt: TGTGCCAGCAGCTCTTTCCAGGGGGATGAGCAGTTCTTC
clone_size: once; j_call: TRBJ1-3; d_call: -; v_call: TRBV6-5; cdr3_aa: CASSRRGPKLNTIYF; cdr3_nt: TGTGCCAGCAGTCGACGGGGTCCGAAATTAAACACCATATATTTT
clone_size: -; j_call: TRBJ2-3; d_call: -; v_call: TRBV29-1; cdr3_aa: CSVEEVADTQYF; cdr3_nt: TGCAGCGTTGAAGAGGTGGCAGATACGCAGTATTTT
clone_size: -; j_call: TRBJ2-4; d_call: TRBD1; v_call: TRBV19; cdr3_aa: CASSTPGQMAKNIQYF; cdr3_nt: TGTGCCAGTAGTACCCCGGGACAGATGGCCAAAAACATTCAGTACTTC
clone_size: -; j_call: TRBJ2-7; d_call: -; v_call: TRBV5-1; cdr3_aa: CASSWDGYEQYF; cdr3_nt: TGCGCCAGCAGCTGGGACGGCTACGAGCAGTACTTC
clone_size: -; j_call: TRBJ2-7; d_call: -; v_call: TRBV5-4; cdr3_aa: CASSLKGPSGEQYF; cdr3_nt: TGTGCCAGCAGCTTGAAGGGACCTTCCGGGGAGCAGTACTTC
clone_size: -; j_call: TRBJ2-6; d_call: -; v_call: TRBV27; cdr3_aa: CASSPSGVSGANVLTF; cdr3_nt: TGTGCCAGCAGCCCATCGGGGGTTTCTGGGGCCAACGTCCTGACTTTC
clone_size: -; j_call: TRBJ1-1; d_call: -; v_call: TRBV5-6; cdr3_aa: CASTRWVNTEAFF; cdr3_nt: TGTGCCAGCACCCGGTGGGTAAACACTGAAGCTTTCTTT